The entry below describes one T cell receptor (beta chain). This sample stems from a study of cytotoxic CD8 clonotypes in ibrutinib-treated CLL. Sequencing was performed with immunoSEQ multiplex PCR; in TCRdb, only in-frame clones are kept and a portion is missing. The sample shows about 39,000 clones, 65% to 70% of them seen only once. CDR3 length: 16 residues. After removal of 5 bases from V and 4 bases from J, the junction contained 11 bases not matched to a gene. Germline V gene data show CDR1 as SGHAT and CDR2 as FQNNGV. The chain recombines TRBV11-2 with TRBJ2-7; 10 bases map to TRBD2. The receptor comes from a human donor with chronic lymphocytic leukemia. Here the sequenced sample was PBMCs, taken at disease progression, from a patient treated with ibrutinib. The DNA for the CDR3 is TGTGCCAGCAGCGCATTTGCGTCTAGCGGGAGTTACGAGCAGTACTTC. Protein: CASSAFASSGSYEQYF.